These 28 T cell receptor beta chains were all obtained from the same sample, sequenced in a study of cytomegalovirus exposure and HLA in healthy donors. The study ran its PCR with 60 Vbeta and 13 Jbeta primers. Profiling relied on immunoSEQ multiplex PCR, and the TCRdb table lists in-frame clones only, not all of them. The sample shows 65,000 to 85,000 clones, roughly 9.1% of them seen only once. The sample was PBMCs. Receptor source: a man aged 55 to 70 in good health and CMV-seropositive.

The rearrangement uses TRBV9 and TRBJ2-2, with 7 positions matching TRBD2. V dropped 0 bases and J dropped 7; count of bases not matched to a gene: 9. The CDR3 extends over 16 amino acids. Looked up from germline, CDR1 is SGDLS and CDR2 is YYNGEE. The CDR3 here is CASSVEPSPGGGELFF. The CDR3 bases are TGTGCCAGCAGCGTAGAGCCCTCCCCGGGGGGCGGGGAGCTGTTTTTT.

The chain couples TRBV7-8 to TRBJ2-7; the D gene is possibly TRBD1 (5 bases). The CDR3 totals 16 residues. V lost 0 bases and J lost 4, with 16 bases in between. CDR1 and CDR2 from the germline V gene are SGHVS and FQNEAQ. Here the CDR3 reads CASSLALSGNFYEQYV. The DNA for the CDR3 is TGTGCCAGCAGCTTAGCTCTATCAGGGAACTTTTACGAGCAGTACGTC.

This clone has only a few counts. The J gene is TRBJ2-1, the V gene TRBV19, with TRBD1 matching over 10 bases. Losses at the gene ends were 5 bases for V and 5 bases for J; bases not matched to a gene: 6. The CDR3 totals 15 residues. Germline CDR1 is LNHDA and CDR2 is SQIVND (reference sequence). CDR3 bases: TGTGCCAGTAGTCCAGGGACAGGGGATCACAATGAGCAGTTCTTC. Translation gives CASSPGTGDHNEQFF.

The chain couples TRBV7-2 to TRBJ1-4, with D perhaps TRBD1 (6 bases). This CDR3 is built from 15 residues. Germline values: CDR1 SGHTA, CDR2 FQGNSA. V gave up 4 bases and J gave up 11 bases, with 20 bases separating them. CDR3 protein: CASSSRDTQGRKLFF. The CDR3 DNA is TGTGCCAGCAGCTCGAGGGACACCCAAGGAAGGAAACTGTTTTTT.

This chain links TRBV30 with TRBJ1-2; D not resolved. Germline V gives CDR1 GTSNPN, CDR2 SVGIG (reference sequence). Trimming stripped 8 bases from V and 8 bases from J, with 24 bases between. There are 14 residues in the CDR3. CDR3 DNA sequence: TGTGCCAGCGGACTCTCAGCCCCCCGGATGGGCTACACCTTC. Residues: CASGLSAPRMGYTF.

Only a few counts were recorded for this clone. The chain recombines TRBV30 with TRBJ1-1; no clear D gene. The length of the CDR3 is 13 residues. Per germline, CDR1 GTSNPN and CDR2 SVGIG (reference sequence). Trimming cost V 5 bases and J 1 base, with 11 bases left between them. The CDR3 DNA reads TGTGCCTGGGGAGCCGCCGCGAACACTGAAGCTTTCTTT. It is translated as CAWGAAANTEAFF.

This clone was found a few times. The chain is built from TRBV5-1 and TRBJ2-1; the match to TRBD2 covers 8 bases. After removal of 0 bases from V and 4 bases from J, the junction contained 9 bases not matched to a gene. CDR3 length: 17 residues. From germline, CDR1 is SGHRS and CDR2 YFSETQ. The CDR3 reads CASSLASIAGRYNEQFF. The DNA for the CDR3 is TGCGCCAGCAGCTTGGCCAGTATAGCGGGGAGGTACAATGAGCAGTTCTTC.

Only a few counts were recorded for this clone. The chain couples TRBV19 to TRBJ2-2; the match to TRBD2 covers 8 bases. The CDR3 has 19 amino acids. Per the germline V gene, CDR1 is LNHDA and CDR2 is SQIVND (reference sequence). Losses at the gene ends were 3 bases for V and 3 bases for J; bases not matched to a gene: 15. The CDR3 DNA follows: TGTGCCAGTAGTATTGGGGGCCCGGTGGGAGCGGGAGACACCGGGGAGCTGTTTTTT. Its protein product is CASSIGGPVGAGDTGELFF.

The chain links TRBV18 to TRBJ2-5; D is unclear. The V gene's germline CDR1 is KGHSH and CDR2 LQKENI. Deletions cut 0 bases from V and 2 bases from J, with 10 bases between. The CDR3 consists of 15 residues. CDR3 in amino acids: CASSPPNSIQETQYF. In nucleotides, the CDR3 is TGTGCCAGCTCACCACCTAACAGTATACAAGAGACCCAGTACTTC.

This clone was seen a few times. The chain recombines TRBV6-1 with TRBJ1-2; TRBD1 is a possible D gene (5 bases). CDR3 length: 14 amino acids. V gave up 4 bases and J gave up 2 bases, with 11 bases separating them. Germline V gives CDR1 MNHNS, CDR2 SASEGT. The CDR3 DNA is TGTGCCAGCAGTGTTGTGGGGCAGAACTATGGCTACACCTTC. As protein: CASSVVGQNYGYTF.

This clone was observed a few times. The chain employs TRBV7-2 and TRBJ2-1; D is possibly TRBD1 (5 bases). This CDR3 is 16 amino acids long. Germline CDR1 reads SGHTA; CDR2 reads FQGNSA. Trimming left V 6 bases short and J 0 bases short, with 15 bases between. The CDR3 sequence is CASSPLGAISYNEQFF. The CDR3 DNA reads TGTGCCAGCAGTCCCTTAGGGGCGATCTCCTACAATGAGCAGTTCTTC.

The rearrangement links TRBV10-2 to TRBJ2-2; a possible D gene is TRBD1 (7 bases). V was pared by 6 bases and J by 9 bases, with 14 bases between. CDR1 and CDR2 (germline): WSHSY, SAAADI. CDR3 length: 13 residues. CDR3 loop: CASRAPGGRELFF. The CDR3 coding sequence is TGCGCCAGCAGGGCCCCAGGGGGGAGGGAGCTGTTTTTT.

This chain uses TRBV4-1 with TRBJ1-4, with TRBD1 as a possible D gene (5 bases). Trimming took 2 bases from V and 6 from J, leaving 16 bases between them. Germline lookup yields CDR1 MGHRA and CDR2 YSYEKL. The CDR3 is made up of 16 amino acids. DNA of the CDR3: TGCGCCAGCAGCCAATTGTGGGGGGGAGGAGATGAAAAACTGTTTTTT. This gives the protein CASSQLWGGGDEKLFF.

This clone has only a few counts. V usage is TRBV19 and J usage is TRBJ1-5; tentatively, D is TRBD1 (5 bases). The CDR3 consists of 12 residues. V was cut by 6 bases and J by 8 bases, with 11 bases left in between. CDR1 LNHDA and CDR2 SQIVND come from the germline V gene (reference sequence). This chain's CDR3 is CASSWGGEPQHF. DNA for the CDR3: TGTGCCAGTAGCTGGGGGGGTGAGCCCCAGCATTTT.

The chain links TRBV2 to TRBJ2-5; D gene uncertain. The CDR3 loop spans 13 amino acids. Trimming took 8 bases from V and 2 from J, leaving 12 bases between them. From germline, CDR1 is SNHLY and CDR2 FYNNEI. In nucleotides, the CDR3 is TGTGCCAGCTTGCCTGACTTTCAAGAGACCCAGTACTTC. Translated, it gives CASLPDFQETQYF. Full variable domain (remainder filled in from reference TRBV2 and TRBJ2-5): EPEVTQTPSHQVTQMGQEVILRCVPISNHLYFYWYRQILGQKVEFLVSFYNNEISEKSEIFDDQFSVERPDGSNFTLKIRSTKLEDSAMYFCASLPDFQETQYFGPGTRLLVL.

The chain uses TRBV29-1 and TRBJ2-3; TRBD2 agrees at 7 bases. The CDR3 extends over 14 amino acids. Germline CDR1 and CDR2: SQVTM and ANQGSEA. Trimming at V came to 1 base and at J to 2 bases, leaving 3 bases not matched to a gene. This chain's CDR3 is CSVEVGGNTDTQYF. DNA for the CDR3: TGCAGCGTTGAAGTGGGGGGGAACACAGATACGCAGTATTTT.

This chain links TRBV6-4 with TRBJ1-2; possibly TRBD1 for D (5 bases). Germline V CDR1 and CDR2: MRHNA, SNTAGT. The CDR3 covers 13 residues. Trimming shortened V by 0 bases and J by 4 bases, and 6 bases separated the two germline ends. CDR3 nucleotides: TGTGCCAGCAGTGACTCTACAGGCTATGGCTACACCTTC. This encodes CASSDSTGYGYTF.

The chain combines TRBV4-1 with TRBJ2-5, with 10 bases lining up with TRBD1. V shed 0 bases, J shed 4 bases, and the junction held 8 bases outside the gene matches. The CDR3 runs to 17 residues. Germline V gives CDR1 MGHRA, CDR2 YSYEKL. In DNA, the CDR3 is TGCGCCAGCAGCCAAGATGGGGAGACAGGGGGCCGAGAGACCCAGTACTTC. Protein product: CASSQDGETGGRETQYF.

The V gene is TRBV5-1, the J gene TRBJ1-5; 7 bases fit TRBD1. V gave up 0 bases and J gave up 7 bases; unmatched junction bases: 4. This CDR3 contains 14 residues. Per the germline V gene, CDR1 is SGHRS and CDR2 is YFSETQ. DNA of the CDR3: TGCGCCAGCAGCTTGGAGGCAGGGGGGCAGCCCCAGCATTTT. Translation: CASSLEAGGQPQHF.

The V gene is TRBV9, the J gene TRBJ2-2; 9 positions match TRBD2. This CDR3 spans 17 amino acids. Germline CDR1 SGDLS, CDR2 YYNGEE. The ends lost 1 base at V and 4 bases at J; junction bases unmatched: 8. CDR3 protein: CASSVLSAGGPTGELFF. In nucleotides, the CDR3 is TGTGCCAGCAGCGTATTGTCAGCGGGAGGACCCACCGGGGAGCTGTTTTTT. Full variable domain (rest looked up from reference TRBV9 and TRBJ2-2): DSGVTQTPKHLITATGQRVTLRCSPRSGDLSVYWYQQSLDQGLQFLIQYYNGEERAKGNILERFSAQQFPDLHSELNLSSLELGDSALYFCASSVLSAGGPTGELFFGEGSRLTVL.

This chain connects TRBV4-2 to TRBJ1-4, with 9 nucleotides matching TRBD1. CDR3 length equals 16 residues. Germline CDR1 reads LGHNA; CDR2 reads YNFKEQ. Trimming at V came to 0 bases and at J to 8 bases, leaving 7 bases not matched to a gene. This CDR3 is CASSQDSGTGSEKLFF. The CDR3 region has the DNA TGTGCCAGCAGCCAAGATAGTGGGACAGGGAGCGAAAAACTGTTTTTT.

The CDR3 nucleotides read TGTGCCAGCAGCGCGCTCGACAGACCCATAATCTATGGCTACACCTTC. Translating gives CASSALDRPIIYGYTF. The chain combines TRBV9 with TRBJ1-2, with D possibly being TRBD1 (5 bases). Trimming took 3 bases from V and 4 from J, leaving 19 bases between them. CDR1 and CDR2 from the germline V gene are SGDLS and YYNGEE. This CDR3 has 16 residues.

With respect to this clone: This likely stems from a read error, as it lies one base from a far larger clone. This sample includes further DNA sequences coding for the same CDR3. The chain joins TRBV7-3 to TRBJ2-7; TRBD2 aligns across 9 bases. J was trimmed by 8 bases and V by 5 bases; bases with no gene match: 7. Germline V gene data show CDR1 as SGHTA and CDR2 as FQGTGA. The CDR3 is 13 amino acids. The CDR3: CASSDAGGQKQYF. DNA for the CDR3: TGTGCCAGCAGCGACGCGGGGGGGCAGAAGCAGTACTTC.

This clone was found a few times. This chain links TRBV5-6 with TRBJ2-1; D ambiguous. The length of the CDR3 is 13 residues. Germline V gene sequence: CDR1 SGHDT, CDR2 YYEEEE. Between the trimmed V and J ends, which lost 0 bases and 3 bases, there was a span of 4 bases. CDR3 protein: CASSLVLYNEQFF. CDR3 DNA sequence: TGTGCCAGCAGCTTGGTCCTCTACAATGAGCAGTTCTTC.

V is TRBV5-1 and J is TRBJ1-2; D is ambiguous. Germline CDR1 SGHRS, CDR2 YFSETQ. V was pared by 4 bases and J by 2 bases, with 9 bases between. The CDR3 runs 13 residues. CDR3 in amino acids: CASSATANYGYTF. The DNA for the CDR3 is TGCGCCAGCAGCGCTACAGCAAACTATGGCTACACCTTC.

This clone was seen a single time. Compared with germline, one end of the junction differs, possibly owing to a read error. This chain joins TRBV28 and TRBJ1-1; 8 nucleotides align to TRBD1. CDR1 and CDR2 from the germline V gene are MDHEN and SYDVKM. CDR3 length: 14 residues. CDR3 sequence (DNA): TGTGCCAGCAGTCTCCTGGACAGGGACACTGAAGATTTCTTT. Amino acids: CASSLLDRDTEDFF. The full variable domain, its missing parts supplied by reference TRBV28 and TRBJ1-1, is DVKVTQSSRYLVKRTGEKVFLECVQDMDHENMFWYRQDPGLGLRLIYFSYDVKMKEKGDIPEGYSVSREKKERFSLILESASTNQTSMYLCASSLLDRDTEDFFGQGTRLTVV.

The chain has TRBV14 and TRBJ1-2, with D maybe TRBD1 (5 bases). Germline-derived CDR1 and CDR2 are SGHDN and FVKESK. V lost 1 base and J 8 bases, leaving 11 bases between the germline ends. This CDR3 comprises 13 residues. The CDR3 here is CASSQAPQVGYTF. In nucleotides, the CDR3 is TGTGCCAGCAGCCAAGCCCCACAGGTGGGCTACACCTTC.

V is TRBV30 and J is TRBJ2-2; D unresolved. The CDR3 contains 12 residues. Germline values: CDR1 GTSNPN, CDR2 SVGIG (reference sequence). V lost 5 bases and J 6 bases, leaving 10 bases between the germline ends. The CDR3 DNA follows: TGTGCCTGGGGCAGATTCGCCGGGGAGCTGTTTTTT. Its protein product is CAWGRFAGELFF.